The 16 T cell receptor beta chains listed next were all sequenced from one sample in a study of cytomegalovirus exposure and HLA in healthy donors. Primers for the PCR totalled 60 Vbeta and 13 Jbeta. Clones were sequenced by immunoSEQ multiplex PCR, and TCRdb holds only the in-frame ones, with some missing. This table lists around 45,000 clones. The sequencing sample was made of PBMCs. These receptors originate from a male donor in good health and CMV-seronegative.

The rearrangement joins TRBV5-1 to TRBJ2-2; TRBD2 matches 11 bases. Germline V gene lookup returns CDR1 SGHRS and CDR2 YFSETQ. The CDR3 consists of 16 residues. The V gene end was trimmed by 4 bases and the J gene end by 1 base; junction bases not matched to a gene: 3. As DNA, the CDR3 is TGCGCCAGCAGCCCAACTAGCGGGGGGAACACCGGGGAGCTGTTTTTT. It translates to CASSPTSGGNTGELFF.

V and J are TRBV11-1 and TRBJ2-3; 13 bases match TRBD2. Trimming cost V 6 bases and J 1 base; bases outside gene matches: 4. The CDR3 sequence is 16 residues long. Germline lookup yields CDR1 SGHAT and CDR2 FQDESV (reference sequence). CDR3 DNA: TGTGCCAGCAGTCAAACTAGCGGGGGGGGCACAGATACGCAGTATTTT. This codes for CASSQTSGGGTDTQYF.

The chain is built from TRBV6-1 and TRBJ1-1; possible D gene TRBD1, 5 bases. V dropped 7 bases and J dropped 10 bases, with 19 bases sitting between them. CDR3 length equals 13 residues. Germline-derived CDR1 and CDR2 are MNHNS and SASEGT. The CDR3 region has the DNA TGTGCCAGCAAAGGGAATAGCGGGACCGGAGCTTTCTTT. Residues: CASKGNSGTGAFF.

This rearrangement joins TRBV5-6 to TRBJ1-1; 7 positions agree with TRBD1. Germline values: CDR1 SGHDT, CDR2 YYEEEE. The ends lost 1 base at V and 0 bases at J; junction bases unmatched: 3. The CDR3 extends over 15 amino acids. The CDR3 nucleotides are TGTGCCAGCAGCTTGCAGGGGGGCATGAACACTGAAGCTTTCTTT. Protein sequence: CASSLQGGMNTEAFF.

The chain joins TRBV9 to TRBJ1-6, with a weak D call TRBD1 (6 bases). V was trimmed by 3 bases and J by 7 bases, leaving 11 bases between them. The length of the CDR3 is 14 residues. The germline CDR1 and CDR2 sequences are SGDLS and YYNGEE. CDR3 loop: CASSATGANSPLHF. In nucleotides, the CDR3 is TGTGCCAGCAGCGCGACAGGTGCGAATTCACCCCTCCACTTT.

This sequence joins TRBV10-3 and TRBJ1-2; D may be TRBD1 (6 bases). Germline V gene data show CDR1 as ENHRY and CDR2 as SYGVKD. CDR3 size: 13 residues. Between the trimmed V and J ends, which lost 3 bases and 6 bases, there was a span of 11 bases. Here the CDR3 DNA reads TGTGCCATCAGTGACTACAGGGCTGATGGCTACACCTTC. Amino acid sequence: CAISDYRADGYTF.

The chain recombines TRBV6-1 with TRBJ2-7; D is unresolved. CDR3 size: 13 residues. Trimming stripped 1 base from V and 2 bases from J, with 6 bases between. Per germline, CDR1 MNHNS and CDR2 SASEGT. CDR3: CASSEGYTYEQYF. The CDR3 DNA is TGTGCCAGCAGTGAAGGTTATACCTACGAGCAGTACTTC.

The J gene is TRBJ2-7, the V gene TRBV25-1, with 7 bases identical to TRBD1. This CDR3 spans 11 amino acids. In germline, CDR1 is MGHDK, CDR2 SYGVNS. Written as DNA, the CDR3 is TGTACTACAGGGGATGAGGGCGAGCAGTACTTC. Translating it yields CTTGDEGEQYF.

The rearrangement uses TRBV6-1 and TRBJ1-1, with 8 bases matching TRBD1. The V gene's germline CDR1 is MNHNS and CDR2 SASEGT. V lost 4 bases, J lost 9 bases, and 4 bases stayed unmatched. The CDR3 runs to 12 residues. The CDR3 spells CASSVGQDKAFF. In DNA form, the CDR3 reads TGTGCCAGCAGTGTGGGACAGGATAAAGCTTTCTTT.

This sequence joins TRBV6-5 and TRBJ1-1; 7 bases agree with TRBD1. The CDR3 is made up of 13 amino acids. Germline-derived CDR1 and CDR2 are MNHEY and SVGAGI. The V gene end was trimmed by 6 bases and the J gene end by 4 bases; junction bases not matched to a gene: 5. The CDR3: CASSPGQFTEAFF. DNA of the CDR3: TGTGCCAGCAGCCCGGGACAGTTCACTGAAGCTTTCTTT.

The chain combines TRBV27 with TRBJ2-7, with D possibly matching TRBD2 (5 bases). Trimming shortened V by 3 bases and J by 5 bases, and 11 bases separated the two germline ends. The CDR3 totals 13 residues. Germline assignment: CDR1 MNHEY and CDR2 SMNVEV (reference sequence). The CDR3 DNA reads TGTGCCAGCAGTTTTCGGGGTCTGGACGAGCAGTACTTC. Its translation: CASSFRGLDEQYF.

This chain uses TRBV30 with TRBJ2-7; unclear D gene. The CDR3 extends over 15 amino acids. The V gene lost 3 bases and the J gene lost 4 bases, with 19 bases spanning the gap. The germline V gene has CDR1 GTSNPN and CDR2 SVGIG (reference sequence). CDR3 in DNA: TGTGCCTGGAGCCGAGGTGGGTGGTCTAAATACGAGCAGTACTTC. It yields the protein CAWSRGGWSKYEQYF.

The genes are TRBV7-9 and TRBJ2-7; 10 bases are a match to TRBD1. Germline V lookup: CDR1 SEHNR, CDR2 FQNEAQ (reference sequence). The CDR3 contains 14 residues. V trimming: 5 bases; J trimming: 3 bases; junction bases outside the gene matches: 4. In DNA, the CDR3 is TGTGCCAGCAGCAACGACAGGGGGCACTACGAGCAGTACTTC. This sequence encodes CASSNDRGHYEQYF.

This chain connects TRBV14 to TRBJ2-7; 11 bases fit TRBD1. CDR3 length: 16 residues. V was clipped by 2 bases and J by 4 bases; unmatched bases: 7. Germline CDR1 SGHDN, CDR2 FVKESK. CDR3 coding DNA: TGTGCCAGCAGCCAACTAGGGACAGGGGGTTTGTACGAGCAGTACTTC. It encodes CASSQLGTGGLYEQYF.

This chain connects TRBV30 to TRBJ1-5; weak D call: TRBD1 (5 bases). With 2 bases removed from V and 1 base from J, the gap between germline ends came to 18 bases. The CDR3 is 17 amino acids. From germline, CDR1 is GTSNPN and CDR2 SVGIG (reference sequence). The CDR3 coding sequence is TGTGCCTGGAGTCCACCCCCTGCGGGACTAAGCAATCAGCCCCAGCATTTT. The encoded protein is CAWSPPPAGLSNQPQHF. Using reference TRBV30 and TRBJ1-5 for the parts outside the CDR3, the full variable domain is SQTIHQWPATLVQPVGSPLSLECTVEGTSNPNLYWYRQAAGRGLQLLFYSVGIGQISSEVPQNLSASRPQDRQFILSSKKLLLSDSGFYLCAWSPPPAGLSNQPQHFGDGTRLSIL.

The gene calls are TRBV6-5 and TRBJ1-1; tentative D call: TRBD1 (6 bases). There are 15 residues in the CDR3. Between the trimmed V and J ends, which lost 7 bases and 1 base, there was a span of 16 bases. Germline CDR1 reads MNHEY; CDR2 reads SVGAGI. CDR3 nucleotide sequence: TGTGCCAGCACCCCGGCCGGGGACAAGAACACTGAAGCTTTCTTT. Its protein is CASTPAGDKNTEAFF.